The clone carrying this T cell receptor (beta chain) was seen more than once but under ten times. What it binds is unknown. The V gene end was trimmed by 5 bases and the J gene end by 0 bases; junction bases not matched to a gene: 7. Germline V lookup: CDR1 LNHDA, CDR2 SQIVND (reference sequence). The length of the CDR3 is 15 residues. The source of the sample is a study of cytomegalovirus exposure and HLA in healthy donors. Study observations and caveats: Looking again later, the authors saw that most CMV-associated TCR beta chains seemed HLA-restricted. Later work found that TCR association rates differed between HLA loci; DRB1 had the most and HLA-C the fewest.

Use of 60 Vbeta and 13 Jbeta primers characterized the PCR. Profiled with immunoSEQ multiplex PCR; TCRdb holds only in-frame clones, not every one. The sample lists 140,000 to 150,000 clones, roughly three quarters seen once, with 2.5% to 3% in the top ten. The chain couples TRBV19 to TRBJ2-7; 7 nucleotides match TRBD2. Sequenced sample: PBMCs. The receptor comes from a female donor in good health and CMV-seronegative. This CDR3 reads CASSPRGGVSYEQYF. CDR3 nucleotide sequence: TGTGCCAGTAGTCCTCGGGGAGGGGTCTCCTACGAGCAGTACTTC.